This T cell receptor beta chain was recorded in a study of human CD8 memory T cell subsets. UMI-labeled 5' RACE generated the TCR beta libraries. TCRdb reprocessed the 5' RACE reads, with one entry per CDR3 protein and no DNA. Its table records fewer than 10,000 distinct CDR3 sequences. Germline CDR1 SGHRS, CDR2 YFSETQ. The length of the CDR3 is 14 residues. The RNA's source was duplicate vials of around 150,000 sorted CD8+ T cells per subset. This clonotype was sampled from a human donor in good health. The sample taken for sequencing was CD8+ T cells from PBMCs. The V and J genes are TRBV5-1 and TRBJ2-3. CDR3 region: CASSLYPSTDTQYF.